This is a list of T cell receptor beta chains from one sample in a study of shared clonotypes between healthy human individuals. Only in-frame clones appear in the TCRdb table, and some are missing; sequencing was by immunoSEQ multiplex PCR. The sample holds some 2,100,000 clones, 90% to 97% seen once. The sequencing input was naive CD4+ T cells sorted from blood. The receptors were sampled from a young man in good health. Each CDR3 is given with its conserved first and last residue. A D gene is named only where the DNA matches it firmly. Not every row has a clone size; where given, it reads once, few, many or a size class.

clone_size: -; v_call: TRBV7-6; d_call: -; j_call: TRBJ2-2; cdr3_aa: CASSFGESGELFF; cdr3_nt: TGTGCCAGCAGCTTCGGCGAGTCCGGGGAGCTGTTTTTT
clone_size: -; v_call: TRBV19; d_call: -; j_call: TRBJ2-7; cdr3_aa: CASSTGAESYEQYF; cdr3_nt: TGTGCCAGTTCCACTGGGGCGGAGTCCTACGAGCAGTACTTC
clone_size: -; v_call: TRBV11-2; d_call: -; j_call: TRBJ1-1; cdr3_aa: CASSAAGTEAFF; cdr3_nt: TGTGCCAGCAGCGCGGCGGGGACTGAAGCTTTCTTT
clone_size: -; v_call: TRBV5-1; d_call: -; j_call: TRBJ1-1; cdr3_aa: CASSSGATNTEAFF; cdr3_nt: TGCGCCAGCAGCTCAGGGGCGACGAACACTGAAGCTTTCTTT
clone_size: -; v_call: TRBV6-1; d_call: -; j_call: TRBJ1-1; cdr3_aa: CASSGDTQWEAFF; cdr3_nt: TGTGCCAGCAGCGGGGACACCCAGTGGGAAGCTTTCTTT
clone_size: -; v_call: TRBV5-1; d_call: -; j_call: TRBJ1-1; cdr3_aa: CASSLEGPENTEAFF; cdr3_nt: TGCGCCAGCAGCTTGGAAGGGCCAGAGAACACTGAAGCTTTCTTT
clone_size: once; v_call: TRBV2; d_call: TRBD1; j_call: TRBJ2-7; cdr3_aa: CASSKQTGGRYEQYF; cdr3_nt: TGTGCCAGCAGCAAACAGACAGGGGGCCGGTACGAGCAGTACTTC
clone_size: -; v_call: TRBV25-1; d_call: -; j_call: TRBJ1-6; cdr3_aa: CASSESPGQRANSPLHF; cdr3_nt: TGTGCCAGCAGTGAATCGCCCGGACAAAGAGCGAATTCACCCCTCCACTTT
clone_size: once; v_call: TRBV7-9; d_call: TRBD2; j_call: TRBJ2-3; cdr3_aa: CASSLAFATLGGTDTQYF; cdr3_nt: TGTGCCAGCAGCTTGGCTTTCGCCACCCTGGGGGGGACAGATACGCAGTATTTT
clone_size: -; v_call: TRBV7-9; d_call: -; j_call: TRBJ2-7; cdr3_aa: CASSSSGIQGWEQYF; cdr3_nt: TGTGCCAGCAGCTCGTCCGGGATCCAGGGCTGGGAGCAGTACTTC
clone_size: -; v_call: TRBV6-6; d_call: -; j_call: TRBJ2-5; cdr3_aa: CASSYPGKTQETQYF; cdr3_nt: TGTGCCAGCAGTTACCCCGGAAAGACTCAAGAGACCCAGTACTTC
clone_size: -; v_call: TRBV11-2; d_call: TRBD2; j_call: TRBJ2-1; cdr3_aa: CASSLERGLAGGNEQFF; cdr3_nt: TGTGCCAGCAGCTTAGAGAGGGGACTAGCGGGAGGTAATGAGCAGTTCTTC
clone_size: once; v_call: TRBV7-2; d_call: -; j_call: TRBJ2-7; cdr3_aa: CASSLVWGRYEQYF; cdr3_nt: TGTGCCAGCAGCTTAGTATGGGGGCGGTACGAGCAGTACTTC
clone_size: -; v_call: TRBV4-1; d_call: TRBD1; j_call: TRBJ1-5; cdr3_aa: CASSQSAIKRDRVTDSNQPQHF; cdr3_nt: TGCGCCAGCAGCCAATCTGCTATCAAAAGGGACAGGGTGACTGATAGCAATCAGCCCCAGCATTTT
clone_size: -; v_call: TRBV28; d_call: TRBD1; j_call: TRBJ1-2; cdr3_aa: CASSSEGQGMWGYTF; cdr3_nt: TGTGCCAGCAGCTCCGAGGGACAGGGGATGTGGGGCTACACCTTC
clone_size: -; v_call: TRBV10-3; d_call: TRBD2; j_call: TRBJ2-1; cdr3_aa: CAISEGGLAGANEQFF; cdr3_nt: TGTGCCATCAGTGAGGGGGGACTAGCGGGAGCAAATGAGCAGTTCTTC
clone_size: once; v_call: TRBV9; d_call: -; j_call: TRBJ1-4; cdr3_aa: CASSVNPGSGKLFF; cdr3_nt: TGTGCCAGCAGCGTAAATCCCGGTAGTGGAAAACTGTTTTTT
clone_size: -; v_call: TRBV6-5; d_call: TRBD1; j_call: TRBJ1-2; cdr3_aa: CASSKYRGNYGYTF; cdr3_nt: TGTGCCAGCAGCAAATACAGGGGAAACTATGGCTACACCTTC
clone_size: -; v_call: TRBV29-1; d_call: -; j_call: TRBJ1-1; cdr3_aa: CSVLQGNTEAFF; cdr3_nt: TGCAGCGTCCTCCAGGGCAACACTGAAGCTTTCTTT
clone_size: once; v_call: TRBV11-2; d_call: -; j_call: TRBJ2-1; cdr3_aa: CASSLGGWYNEQFF; cdr3_nt: TGTGCCAGCAGCTTAGGAGGTTGGTACAATGAGCAGTTCTTC
clone_size: -; v_call: TRBV6-4; d_call: TRBD1; j_call: TRBJ2-2; cdr3_aa: CASSLQGHTGELFF; cdr3_nt: TGTGCCAGCAGTCTACAGGGGCACACCGGGGAGCTGTTTTTT
clone_size: few; v_call: TRBV5-4; d_call: TRBD1; j_call: TRBJ2-7; cdr3_aa: CASSRTGGASYEQYF; cdr3_nt: TGTGCCAGCAGTCGCACAGGGGGCGCCTCCTACGAGCAGTACTTC
clone_size: -; v_call: TRBV5-5; d_call: -; j_call: TRBJ1-3; cdr3_aa: CASSLDSGSGNTIYF; cdr3_nt: TGTGCCAGCAGCCTCGACAGCGGCTCTGGAAACACCATATATTTT
clone_size: -; v_call: TRBV21-1; d_call: -; j_call: TRBJ1-5; cdr3_aa: CASSKEEGRGNQPQHF; cdr3_nt: TGTGCCAGCAGCAAAGAGGAGGGGAGGGGGAATCAGCCCCAGCATTTT
clone_size: -; v_call: TRBV7-3; d_call: -; j_call: TRBJ2-3; cdr3_aa: CASSLFEGKGTDTQYF; cdr3_nt: TGTGCCAGCAGCTTATTTGAGGGCAAAGGCACAGATACGCAGTATTTT
clone_size: -; v_call: TRBV7-2; d_call: TRBD1; j_call: TRBJ1-4; cdr3_aa: CASSLVGTGREKLFF; cdr3_nt: TGTGCCAGCAGCTTAGTGGGGACAGGGCGCGAAAAACTGTTTTTT
clone_size: -; v_call: TRBV5-6; d_call: -; j_call: TRBJ2-7; cdr3_aa: CASSSDGVRYEQYF; cdr3_nt: TGTGCCAGCAGCTCGGATGGGGTGAGATACGAGCAGTACTTC
clone_size: -; v_call: TRBV4-3; d_call: TRBD2; j_call: TRBJ2-3; cdr3_aa: CASRRTSGGTDTQYF; cdr3_nt: TGCGCCAGCAGAAGAACTAGCGGAGGCACAGATACGCAGTATTTT
clone_size: -; v_call: TRBV2; d_call: TRBD1; j_call: TRBJ2-3; cdr3_aa: CASSPDRGRADTQYF; cdr3_nt: TGTGCCAGCAGCCCGGACAGGGGGCGGGCAGATACGCAGTATTTT
clone_size: -; v_call: TRBV29-1; d_call: -; j_call: TRBJ2-4; cdr3_aa: CSGGNIQYF; cdr3_nt: TGCAGCGGGGGAAACATTCAGTACTTC
clone_size: -; v_call: TRBV7-9; d_call: TRBD1; j_call: TRBJ2-7; cdr3_aa: CASSVTGTGLSGEQYF; cdr3_nt: TGTGCCAGCAGCGTAACCGGGACAGGGTTGTCTGGCGAGCAGTACTTC
clone_size: once; v_call: TRBV9; d_call: -; j_call: TRBJ1-1; cdr3_aa: CASSVAPTDTEAFF; cdr3_nt: TGTGCCAGCAGCGTAGCACCAACCGACACTGAAGCTTTCTTT
clone_size: -; v_call: TRBV7-8; d_call: -; j_call: TRBJ2-2; cdr3_aa: CASSQPPGELFF; cdr3_nt: TGTGCCAGCAGCCAGCCGCCCGGGGAGCTGTTTTTT
clone_size: -; v_call: TRBV18; d_call: -; j_call: TRBJ1-1; cdr3_aa: CASSPLQGITAEAFF; cdr3_nt: TGTGCCAGCTCACCACTCCAGGGAATTACGGCTGAAGCTTTCTTT
clone_size: -; v_call: TRBV28; d_call: -; j_call: TRBJ2-6; cdr3_aa: CASSSPGSGANVLTF; cdr3_nt: TGTGCCAGCAGCTCACCGGGGTCTGGGGCCAACGTCCTGACTTTC
clone_size: -; v_call: TRBV29-1; d_call: TRBD1; j_call: TRBJ2-7; cdr3_aa: CSVRGDRDYEQYF; cdr3_nt: TGCAGCGTTAGGGGGGACAGGGACTACGAGCAGTACTTC
clone_size: once; v_call: TRBV19; d_call: -; j_call: TRBJ2-7; cdr3_aa: CASSIFSGQSYEQYF; cdr3_nt: TGTGCCAGTAGTATCTTCTCCGGACAGTCCTACGAGCAGTACTTC
clone_size: once; v_call: TRBV2; d_call: TRBD1; j_call: TRBJ2-2; cdr3_aa: CASSDAGQGNTGELFF; cdr3_nt: TGTGCCAGCAGTGACGCGGGACAGGGGAACACCGGGGAGCTGTTTTTT
clone_size: -; v_call: TRBV30; d_call: -; j_call: TRBJ2-7; cdr3_aa: CAWDRSGNEQYF; cdr3_nt: TGTGCCTGGGATCGTTCAGGGAACGAGCAGTACTTC
clone_size: -; v_call: TRBV10-1; d_call: -; j_call: TRBJ1-1; cdr3_aa: CASSEGGRGTEAFF; cdr3_nt: TGCGCCAGCAGTGAGGGGGGAAGAGGAACTGAAGCTTTCTTT
clone_size: -; v_call: TRBV5-1; d_call: -; j_call: TRBJ2-5; cdr3_aa: CASSFLAGETQYF; cdr3_nt: TGCGCCAGCAGCTTTCTAGCCGGGGAGACCCAGTACTTC
clone_size: once; v_call: TRBV30; d_call: -; j_call: TRBJ1-1; cdr3_aa: CAWSEIALMGPRPEAFF; cdr3_nt: TGTGCCTGGAGTGAGATCGCCCTCATGGGGCCACGGCCTGAAGCTTTCTTT
clone_size: -; v_call: TRBV7-9; d_call: -; j_call: TRBJ1-2; cdr3_aa: CASSPNGDGYTF; cdr3_nt: TGTGCCAGCAGCCCAAACGGGGATGGCTACACCTTC
clone_size: -; v_call: TRBV30; d_call: -; j_call: TRBJ1-1; cdr3_aa: CAWSQVNTEAFF; cdr3_nt: TGTGCCTGGAGCCAGGTGAACACTGAAGCTTTCTTT
clone_size: -; v_call: TRBV5-4; d_call: TRBD2; j_call: TRBJ2-5; cdr3_aa: CASSLGVGGGQETQYF; cdr3_nt: TGTGCCAGCAGCTTGGGGGTCGGCGGGGGACAAGAGACCCAGTACTTC
clone_size: -; v_call: TRBV10-3; d_call: -; j_call: TRBJ2-2; cdr3_aa: CAIKEGLNTGELFF; cdr3_nt: TGTGCCATCAAGGAGGGATTGAACACCGGGGAGCTGTTTTTT
clone_size: once; v_call: TRBV7-6; d_call: TRBD1; j_call: TRBJ1-1; cdr3_aa: CASSRTGGDTEAFF; cdr3_nt: TGTGCCAGCAGCCGAACAGGGGGGGACACTGAAGCTTTCTTT
clone_size: -; v_call: TRBV4-3; d_call: TRBD2; j_call: TRBJ2-1; cdr3_aa: CASSQEVLAGGIYEQFF; cdr3_nt: TGCGCCAGCAGCCAAGAGGTGCTAGCGGGAGGTATCTATGAGCAGTTCTTC
clone_size: -; v_call: TRBV5-1; d_call: -; j_call: TRBJ2-7; cdr3_aa: CASSRDSFSEQYF; cdr3_nt: TGCGCCAGCAGCAGGGACTCATTTTCCGAGCAGTACTTC
clone_size: -; v_call: TRBV6-1; d_call: TRBD1; j_call: TRBJ2-7; cdr3_aa: CASKGTGGNEQYF; cdr3_nt: TGTGCCAGCAAAGGCACAGGGGGAAACGAGCAGTACTTC
clone_size: -; v_call: TRBV21-1; d_call: -; j_call: TRBJ1-5; cdr3_aa: CASTHQPQHF; cdr3_nt: TGTGCCAGCACGCATCAGCCCCAGCATTTT
clone_size: -; v_call: TRBV6-1; d_call: -; j_call: TRBJ2-7; cdr3_aa: CASTGGLSYEQYF; cdr3_nt: TGTGCCAGCACCGGGGGGCTGTCTTACGAGCAGTACTTC
clone_size: -; v_call: TRBV6-6; d_call: TRBD1; j_call: TRBJ1-4; cdr3_aa: CASSFGQGPEKLFF; cdr3_nt: TGTGCCAGCAGCTTCGGACAGGGGCCGGAAAAACTGTTTTTT
clone_size: -; v_call: TRBV18; d_call: -; j_call: TRBJ2-1; cdr3_aa: CASSPQTRGGNEQFF; cdr3_nt: TGTGCCAGCTCACCACAGACTAGGGGCGGCAATGAGCAGTTCTTC